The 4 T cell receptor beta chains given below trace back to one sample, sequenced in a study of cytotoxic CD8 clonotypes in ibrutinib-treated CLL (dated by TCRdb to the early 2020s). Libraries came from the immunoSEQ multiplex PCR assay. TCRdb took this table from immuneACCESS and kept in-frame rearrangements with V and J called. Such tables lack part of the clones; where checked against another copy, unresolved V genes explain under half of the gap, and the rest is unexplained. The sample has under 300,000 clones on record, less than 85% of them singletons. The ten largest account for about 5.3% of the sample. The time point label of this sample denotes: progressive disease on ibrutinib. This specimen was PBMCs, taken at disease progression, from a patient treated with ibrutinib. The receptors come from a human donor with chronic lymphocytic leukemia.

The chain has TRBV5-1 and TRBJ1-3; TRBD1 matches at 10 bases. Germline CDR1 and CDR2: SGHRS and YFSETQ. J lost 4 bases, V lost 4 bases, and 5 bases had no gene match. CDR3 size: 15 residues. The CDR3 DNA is TGCGCCAGCAGCACCGGACAGGGGGAGGGAAACACCATATATTTT. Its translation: CASSTGQGEGNTIYF.

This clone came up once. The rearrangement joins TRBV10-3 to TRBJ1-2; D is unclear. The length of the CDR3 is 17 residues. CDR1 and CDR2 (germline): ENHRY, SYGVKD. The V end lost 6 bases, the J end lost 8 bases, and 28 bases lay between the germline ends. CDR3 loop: CAIRIIGVLGFFSGYTF. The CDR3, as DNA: TGTGCCATCAGGATAATTGGGGTACTAGGATTTTTTTCCGGCTACACCTTC.

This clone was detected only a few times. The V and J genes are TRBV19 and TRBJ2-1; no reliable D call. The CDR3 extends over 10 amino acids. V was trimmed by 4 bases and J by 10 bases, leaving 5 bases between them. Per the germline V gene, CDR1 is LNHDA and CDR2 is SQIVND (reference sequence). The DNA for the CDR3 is TGTGCCAGTAGTAAAGGGGAGCAGTTCTTC. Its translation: CASSKGEQFF. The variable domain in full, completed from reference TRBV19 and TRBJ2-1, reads DGGITQSPKYLFRKEGQNVTLSCEQNLNHDAMYWYRQDPGQGLRLIYYSQIVNDFQKGDIAEGYSVSREKKESFPLTVTSAQKNPTAFYLCASSKGEQFFGPGTRLTVL.

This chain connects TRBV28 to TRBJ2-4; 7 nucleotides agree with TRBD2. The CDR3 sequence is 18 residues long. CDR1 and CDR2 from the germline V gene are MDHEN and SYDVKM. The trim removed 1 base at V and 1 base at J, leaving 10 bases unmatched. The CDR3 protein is CASSLFLGRGGAKNIQYF. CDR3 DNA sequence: TGTGCCAGCAGTTTATTCTTGGGGAGGGGTGGGGCCAAAAACATTCAGTACTTC.